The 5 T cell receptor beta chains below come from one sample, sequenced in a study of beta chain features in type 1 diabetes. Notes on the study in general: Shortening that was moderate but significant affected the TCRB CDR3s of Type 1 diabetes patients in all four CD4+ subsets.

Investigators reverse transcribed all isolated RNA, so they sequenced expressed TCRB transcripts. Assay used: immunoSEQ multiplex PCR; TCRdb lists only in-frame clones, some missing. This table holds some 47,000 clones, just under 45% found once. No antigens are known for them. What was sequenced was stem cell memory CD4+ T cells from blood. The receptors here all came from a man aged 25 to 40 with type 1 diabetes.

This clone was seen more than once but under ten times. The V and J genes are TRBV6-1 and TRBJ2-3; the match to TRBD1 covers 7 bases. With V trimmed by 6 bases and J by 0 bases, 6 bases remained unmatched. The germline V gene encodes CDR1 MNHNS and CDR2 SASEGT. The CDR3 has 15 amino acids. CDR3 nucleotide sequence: TGTGCCAGCAGCGGACAGGCCACTAGCACAGATACGCAGTATTTT. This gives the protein CASSGQATSTDTQYF.

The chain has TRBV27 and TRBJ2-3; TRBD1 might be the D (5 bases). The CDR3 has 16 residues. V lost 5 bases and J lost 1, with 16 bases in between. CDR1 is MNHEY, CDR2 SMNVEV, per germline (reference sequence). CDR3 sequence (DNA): TGTGCCAGCAGTCCTCGATCGGACATCCGCACAGATACGCAGTATTTT. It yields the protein CASSPRSDIRTDTQYF.

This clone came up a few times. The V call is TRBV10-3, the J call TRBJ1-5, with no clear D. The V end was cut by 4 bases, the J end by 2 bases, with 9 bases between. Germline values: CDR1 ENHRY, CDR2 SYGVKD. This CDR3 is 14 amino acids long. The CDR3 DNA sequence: TGTGCCATCAGTGCAACTGGAGGCAATCAGCCCCAGCATTTT. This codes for CAISATGGNQPQHF.

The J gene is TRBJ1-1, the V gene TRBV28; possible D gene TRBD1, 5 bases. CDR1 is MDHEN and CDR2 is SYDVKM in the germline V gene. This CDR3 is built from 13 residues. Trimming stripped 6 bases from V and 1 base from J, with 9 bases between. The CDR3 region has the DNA TGTGCCAGCAGCTCAGGGCCGAACACTGAAGCTTTCTTT. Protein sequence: CASSSGPNTEAFF.

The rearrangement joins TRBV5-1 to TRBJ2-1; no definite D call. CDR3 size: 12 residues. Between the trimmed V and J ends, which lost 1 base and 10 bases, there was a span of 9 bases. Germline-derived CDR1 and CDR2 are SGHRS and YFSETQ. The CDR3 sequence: CASSLILREQFF. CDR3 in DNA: TGCGCCAGCAGCTTGATTTTGAGGGAGCAGTTCTTC.